This T cell receptor beta chain stems from a study of molecular identifiers for immune sequencing clone quantification. Broader study findings: For effector cells, clones above 20 RNA copies held over 98% of molecules; for naive cells, under 1%.

There are a few counts of this clonotype. Its antigen is unknown. CDR3 length equals 18 residues. Germline V gene data show CDR1 as SGHVS and CDR2 as FNYEAQ. V dropped 5 bases and J dropped 5; count of bases not matched to a gene: 17. Both previously described methods and listed TCR primers were employed to make bulk TCR libraries. A single record per CDR3 protein comes from TCRdb applying MiXCR to the PCR reads. The table lists over 600,000 distinct CDR3 sequences, about 20% of them singletons. The origin of this receptor is a human donor in good health. Some libraries in this study had Jurkat cell RNA spiked in. Sequenced: naive CD8+ T cells from blood, with Jurkat cell RNA spiked in. Sample subset: FACS-sorted CD8+CD4-CCR7+CD45RA+ naive T cells. This rearrangement joins TRBV7-6 to TRBJ2-7; 11 bases are shared with TRBD2. CDR3 protein: CASSHVPGLAEQPHEQYF. CDR3 bases: TGTGCCAGCAGCCACGTCCCGGGACTAGCGGAGCAGCCCCACGAGCAGTACTTC. Supplemented by reference TRBV7-6 and TRBJ2-7, the full variable domain reads GAGVSQSPRYKVTKRGQDVALRCDPISGHVSLYWYRQALGQGPEFLTYFNYEAQQDKSGLPNDRFSAERPEGSISTLTIQRTEQRDSAMYRCASSHVPGLAEQPHEQYFGPGTRLTVT.